Described below is a single T cell receptor beta chain sequence and its context. Its antigen is still unknown. Other DNA sequences from this sample encode an identical CDR3 as well. This record belongs to a study of shared clonotypes between healthy human individuals. Background on the study: Three plates each covered CD4 naive and memory; CD8 naive two, CD8 memory one. General study points: The authors expected sequencing depth to affect clonotype sharing among donors. Clonotypes which were not shared had lower generation probabilities than clonotypes that all four donors shared.

Sequenced by immunoSEQ multiplex PCR; TCRdb stores in-frame clones only, minus some. The table lists some 2,000,000 clones, 90% to 95% of them singletons. Germline CDR1 reads MNHEY; CDR2 reads SMNVEV (reference sequence). CDR3 length: 13 residues. Germline trimming cut 0 bases from V and 6 bases from J; bases unmatched to any gene: 1. This rearrangement joins TRBV27 to TRBJ1-1; the match to TRBD1 covers 7 bases. The receptor was isolated from a man between 18 and 35 years old in good health. What was sequenced was naive CD4+ T cells sorted from blood. Subset indicated: CD45RA+ positively selected. The CDR3 sequence is CASSLSQGSEAFF. Here the CDR3 DNA reads TGTGCCAGCAGTTTATCACAGGGGTCTGAAGCTTTCTTT.